Listed below are T cell receptor beta chains from one sample, sequenced in a study of blood T cell repertoires in COVID-19. Assay: immunoSEQ multiplex PCR; the TCRdb copy retains only in-frame clones and omits some. The sample shows under 45,000 clones, around 76% of them seen only once. The sequencing sample was made of peripheral blood. Every receptor here comes from a man older than 75 with acute or convalescent COVID-19. Both conserved end residues are part of each CDR3. Fields, in order: clone size, J gene, D gene, V gene, CDR3 DNA, CDR3 protein. A D gene is named only where the DNA matches it firmly. Expanded clones get a size class; other rows say once, few or many, or leave the size out.

.,TRBJ1-2,.,TRBV2,TGTGCCAGCATAAGGCAGGCAGCTAACTATGGCTACACCTTC,CASIRQAANYGYTF
.,TRBJ2-7,.,TRBV27,TGTGCCAGCAGCCGAGGAAGATTCTCCTACGAGCAGTACTTC,CASSRGRFSYEQYF
few,TRBJ2-7,TRBD2,TRBV6-5,TGTGCCAGCAGTTACTCGGAGCGGGGAACCTACGAGCAGTACTTC,CASSYSERGTYEQYF
.,TRBJ2-3,.,TRBV2,TGTGCCAGCAAACGCCTAGCAGTTGGGGCAGATACGCAGTATTTT,CASKRLAVGADTQYF
.,TRBJ2-5,.,TRBV10-3,TGTGCCATCAGTACACAGGGTGGCGAGGAGACCCAGTACTTC,CAISTQGGEETQYF
.,TRBJ2-7,TRBD1,TRBV6-1,TGTGCCAGCAGTGAAGGGACAGGGGGGTTTTACGAGCAGTACTTC,CASSEGTGGFYEQYF
.,TRBJ2-1,.,TRBV7-2,TGTGCCAGCCAGCCAGGGTCCTACAATGAGCAGTTCTTC,CASQPGSYNEQFF
.,TRBJ2-1,TRBD2,TRBV19,TGTGCCAGTAAAACTAGCGGTGGAGTGTTTGGCAATGAGCAGTTCTTC,CASKTSGGVFGNEQFF
.,TRBJ2-3,.,TRBV21-1,TGTGCCAGCAGCGCAGGACGGAGGCGCACAGATACGCAGTATTTT,CASSAGRRRTDTQYF
few,TRBJ2-7,TRBD2,TRBV28,TGTGCCAGCAGTTTATCTAGCGGGAGCATCTACGAGCAGTACTTC,CASSLSSGSIYEQYF
few,TRBJ1-1,TRBD1,TRBV7-8,TGTGCCAGCAGCCCACAGGGGGCAGGCACTGAAGCTTTCTTT,CASSPQGAGTEAFF
.,TRBJ2-3,.,TRBV3-1/TRBV3-2,TGTGCCAGCAGCCGCCGAGGGGGAGGGCCAGATACGCAGTATTTT,CASSRRGGGPDTQYF
once,TRBJ1-1,TRBD1,TRBV19,TGTGCCAGTAGTCCAGGGACAGCGGCGACTGAAGCTTTCTTT,CASSPGTAATEAFF
.,TRBJ1-2,.,TRBV5-1,TGCGCCAGCAGCTTACAGCTTAACTATGGCTACACCTTC,CASSLQLNYGYTF
.,TRBJ2-2,TRBD2,TRBV10-2,TGCGCCAGCAGTAGACTAGCGGGAGCCGGGGGCGGGGAGCTGTTTTTT,CASSRLAGAGGGELFF
.,TRBJ2-7,TRBD1,TRBV6-5,TGTGCCAGCAGTAAGACAGGGAGAACCTACGAGCAGTACTTC,CASSKTGRTYEQYF
.,TRBJ2-1,.,TRBV10-1,TGCGCCAGCAGTGTCGGGCAGGGAGGCGATGAGCAGTTCTTC,CASSVGQGGDEQFF
.,TRBJ2-1,TRBD2,TRBV18,TGTGCCAGCTCACTGGGGACTAGCGGGGGCCACAATGAGCAGTTCTTC,CASSLGTSGGHNEQFF
few,TRBJ2-1,TRBD1,TRBV5-5,TGTGCCAGCAGCTTGACAGGGGGCAGCTCCTACAATGAGCAGTTCTTC,CASSLTGGSSYNEQFF
.,TRBJ2-3,TRBD2,TRBV27,TGTGCCAGCAGTTTAACTAGTACTAGCGGGGGGCCCGGTACGCAGTATTTT,CASSLTSTSGGPGTQYF
.,TRBJ2-7,TRBD1,TRBV14,TGTGCCAGCAGCCAAGATCGTGGGACAGCAACACTCTCCTACGAGCAGTACTTC,CASSQDRGTATLSYEQYF
.,TRBJ1-2,.,TRBV14,TGTGCCAGCAGCCAAGATGGGCAGAGATACTATGGCTACACCTTC,CASSQDGQRYYGYTF
.,TRBJ1-5,TRBD1,TRBV29-1,TGCAGCGTTGAGGGCACAGGGGGCGAGCCCCAGCATTTT,CSVEGTGGEPQHF
.,TRBJ1-2,.,TRBV11-2,TGTGCCAGCAGCCCCGAGGGCTATGGCTACACCTTC,CASSPEGYGYTF
.,TRBJ2-4,.,TRBV3-1/TRBV3-2,TGTGCCAGCAGCCAAGAACCCGGGAGCGCTCAGTACTTC,CASSQEPGSAQYF
many,TRBJ2-2,.,TRBV3-1/TRBV3-2,TGTGCCAGCAGCCAACATGGACTGACTAACACCGGGGAGCTGTTTTTT,CASSQHGLTNTGELFF
.,TRBJ1-2,.,TRBV9,TGTGCCAGCAGCCCCCTGGACAGATATTATGGCTACACCTTC,CASSPLDRYYGYTF
few,TRBJ2-3,.,TRBV5-1,TGCGCCAGCAGCTTGGTGGGGGCGTACACAGATACGCAGTATTTT,CASSLVGAYTDTQYF
.,TRBJ2-1,TRBD2,TRBV7-2,TGTGCCAGCAGCTTAGGGGGCAGCGGGGGTTACAATGAGCAGTTCTTC,CASSLGGSGGYNEQFF
many,TRBJ1-1,.,TRBV11-2,TGTGCCAGCAGCTCCTCGTTGGGGGCGAACACTGAAGCTTTCTTT,CASSSSLGANTEAFF
few,TRBJ2-2,.,TRBV5-1,TGCGCCAGCAGCTTGGCAGGGAAGTTGACCGGGGAGCTGTTTTTT,CASSLAGKLTGELFF
few,TRBJ1-5,.,TRBV19,TGTGCCAGTAGTATCTTTGGGGGCCGTAGCAATCAGCCCCAGCATTTT,CASSIFGGRSNQPQHF
.,TRBJ1-6,.,TRBV5-1,TGCGCCAGCAGCTTGGTTTCCTCTTATAATTCACCCCTCCACTTT,CASSLVSSYNSPLHF
.,TRBJ2-1,.,TRBV5-1,TGCGCCAGCAGCTTGCTGGGCGGGAATTCCTACAATGAGCAGTTCTTC,CASSLLGGNSYNEQFF
.,TRBJ2-5,.,TRBV18,TGTGCCAGCTCACCTAGACAGCAAGAGACCCAGTACTTC,CASSPRQQETQYF
.,TRBJ2-7,.,TRBV29-1,TGCAGCGTTGAGGCATCAGGGACACGACGTGACGAGCAGTACTTC,CSVEASGTRRDEQYF
once,TRBJ1-6,.,TRBV3-1/TRBV3-2,TGTGCCAGCAGCCAATTTTTCGGAATCGGGTCACCCCTCCACTTT,CASSQFFGIGSPLHF
once,TRBJ1-5,.,TRBV28,TGTGCCAGCAGTTTATGGGCGTTAGGAGGGGATCAGCCCCAGCATTTT,CASSLWALGGDQPQHF
.,TRBJ2-1,TRBD2,TRBV18,TGTGCCAGCTCACCACGACTAGCGGGTGTTAATGAGCAGTTCTTC,CASSPRLAGVNEQFF
.,TRBJ2-7,.,TRBV5-1,TGCGCCAGCAGCCTATCTACCTATTCACACGAGCAGTACTTC,CASSLSTYSHEQYF
.,TRBJ2-3,TRBD2,TRBV11-3,TGTGCCAGCAGCTTCGCGAGCGGGGGAAATGGAAGGGCAGATACGCAGTATTTT,CASSFASGGNGRADTQYF
few,TRBJ1-2,.,TRBV7-2,TGTGCCAGCAGCTTCACTCATAACTATGGCTACACCTTC,CASSFTHNYGYTF
.,TRBJ2-1,.,TRBV6-2/TRBV6-3,TGTGCCAGCAGTTACCGAGACAGGATCAACAATGAGCAGTTCTTC,CASSYRDRINNEQFF
.,TRBJ1-1,.,TRBV5-6,TGTGCCAGCAGCTTGGCCAGGTTTGAAGCTTTCTTT,CASSLARFEAFF
.,TRBJ1-4,TRBD1,TRBV5-1,TGCGCCAGCAGCCAAGGACAGGCTGAAAAACTGTTTTTT,CASSQGQAEKLFF
.,TRBJ1-6,.,TRBV10-3,TGTGCCATCAGTGACGCGGATTCACCCCTCCACTTT,CAISDADSPLHF
.,TRBJ2-1,TRBD2,TRBV27,TGTGCCAGCAGTTTATACCGACTAGCGGGGGGGCAAAATGAGCAGTTCTTC,CASSLYRLAGGQNEQFF
once,TRBJ2-5,TRBD2,TRBV6-1,TGTGCCAGCAGTGAAGGCGGGGCTAGCGGGGCCCAAGAGACCCAGTACTTC,CASSEGGASGAQETQYF
few,TRBJ2-1,TRBD2,TRBV7-9,TGTGCCAGCAGCGCTGGTAGCGGGGGGGCCGGCAATGAGCAGTTCTTC,CASSAGSGGAGNEQFF
.,TRBJ1-1,.,TRBV5-1,TGCGCCAGCAGCTTAGGAGGCAGGAACACTGAAGCTTTCTTT,CASSLGGRNTEAFF
.,TRBJ1-5,.,TRBV6-1,TGTGCCAGCAGTGAAAGGTGGGCGAATCAGCCCCAGCATTTT,CASSERWANQPQHF